Each of the 23 T cell receptor beta chains below was sequenced from the same sample in a study of CD8 T cells in ankylosing spondylitis. Their target antigens are unknown. MiXCR, applied by TCRdb to the 5' RACE reads, yields one record per CDR3 protein. Of fewer than 550,000 distinct CDR3 sequences listed, over 4% are singletons. Study-wide findings and caveats: Seemingly characteristic of ankylosing spondylitis blood was a TCR beta motif consisting of about 8 highly homologous variants.

Specimen: blood, either unsorted or a sorted T cell fraction (not recorded which). Every receptor here comes from a male donor with ankylosing spondylitis.

This clonotype was detected a few times. This chain links TRBV4-1 with TRBJ1-2; 9 nucleotides line up with TRBD1. The CDR3 extends over 15 amino acids. Trimming took 3 bases from V and 4 from J; bases not matched to a gene: 6. The germline V gene has CDR1 MGHRA and CDR2 YSYEKL. Here the CDR3 reads CASSHPGQGSYGYTF. CDR3 bases: TGCGCCAGCAGCCACCCGGGACAGGGATCCTATGGCTACACCTTC.

This clonotype has a count of ten or more. The chain links TRBV5-5 to TRBJ2-2; 12 bases agree with TRBD2. The length of the CDR3 is 16 residues. V trimming: 1 base; J trimming: 8 bases; junction bases outside the gene matches: 6. CDR1 and CDR2 (germline): SGHKS, YYEKEE (reference sequence). The DNA of the CDR3 is TGTGCCAGCAGCTTGCTCCTAGCGGGAGGGCCAGGGGAGCTGTTTTTT. Translation gives CASSLLLAGGPGELFF.

The sample holds many counts of this clonotype. V usage is TRBV29-1 and J usage is TRBJ2-7; D may be TRBD2 (7 bases). In germline, CDR1 is SQVTM, CDR2 ANQGSEA. The CDR3 is 14 residues long. Trimming cost V 4 bases and J 5 bases, with 18 bases left between them. The chain's CDR3 is CSVVRGADAHEQYF. The CDR3 coding sequence is TGCAGCGTTGTTCGGGGGGCGGACGCCCACGAGCAGTACTTC.

The table lists this clonotype with a few counts. This rearrangement joins TRBV11-2 to TRBJ2-4; tentatively, D is TRBD1 (6 bases). The germline V gene has CDR1 SGHAT and CDR2 FQNNGV. The CDR3 is 15 amino acids. The V end was cut by 3 bases, the J end by 12 bases, with 21 bases between. The CDR3 DNA reads TGTGCCAGCAGCTTTGAATGGGGGCGCCGGTTGAGTCAGTACTTC. This gives the protein CASSFEWGRRLSQYF.

The gene calls are TRBV6-1 and TRBJ2-7, with 9 nucleotides matching TRBD1. V lost 5 bases, J lost 1 base, and 12 bases stayed unmatched. The germline V gene has CDR1 MNHNS and CDR2 SASEGT. This CDR3 spans 17 amino acids. The CDR3 coding sequence is TGTGCCAGCAGTCCCCGGACAGGGGTGGTCCGGTCCTACGAGCAGTACTTC. Translated, it gives CASSPRTGVVRSYEQYF.

This clonotype has just a few counts. The CDR3, as DNA: TGTGCCACCCTGGACAGGAGCGCCACAGATACGCAGTATTTT. It is translated as CATLDRSATDTQYF. J is TRBJ2-3 and V is TRBV10-3; 7 nucleotides line up with TRBD1. The CDR3 contains 14 residues. Per germline, CDR1 ENHRY and CDR2 SYGVKD. J lost 2 bases, V lost 10 bases, and 9 bases had no gene match.

There are many counts of this clonotype. The chain carries TRBV5-1 and TRBJ2-7, with D unresolved. V was trimmed by 5 bases and J by 0 bases, leaving 12 bases between them. Germline lookup yields CDR1 SGHRS and CDR2 YFSETQ. The CDR3 runs to 14 residues. CDR3 coding DNA: TGCGCCAGCAGTGTGGAACGGAACTCCTACGAGCAGTACTTC. This codes for CASSVERNSYEQYF.

This clonotype was detected many times. This chain links TRBV29-1 with TRBJ2-1; no firm D call. Germline CDR1 SQVTM, CDR2 ANQGSEA. V gave up 0 bases and J gave up 11 bases, with 11 bases separating them. The CDR3 totals 12 residues. CDR3: CSVEDLGIQQFF. CDR3 nucleotide sequence: TGCAGCGTTGAAGATCTTGGGATACAGCAGTTCTTC.

This clonotype showed up many times. J is TRBJ2-5 and V is TRBV4-2, with TRBD2 as a possible D gene (5 bases). The CDR3 has 17 residues. Trimming removed 0 bases from V and 5 bases from J, with 19 bases in between. From germline, CDR1 is LGHNA and CDR2 YNFKEQ. CDR3 in DNA: TGTGCCAGCAGCCAAGACATTAGCGACCAAGAGAGGGAGACCCAGTACTTC. Its protein is CASSQDISDQERETQYF.

Many counts were recorded for this clonotype. The V and J genes are TRBV12-3 or TRBV12-4 and TRBJ1-1, with D possibly being TRBD1 (6 bases). V lost 6 bases and J 5 bases, leaving 16 bases between the germline ends. This CDR3 is 14 amino acids long. The CDR3 DNA is TGTGCCAGCAGAATAGGGGGACCACAGACTGAAGCTTTCTTT. It encodes CASRIGGPQTEAFF.

This clonotype was detected ten times or more. The chain joins TRBV27 to TRBJ2-1; D call uncertain. V was clipped by 3 bases and J by 8 bases, with 14 bases between them. The CDR3 has 14 amino acids. Germline V gene lookup returns CDR1 MNHEY and CDR2 SMNVEV (reference sequence). The CDR3 protein is CASSFSALYHEQFF. CDR3 nucleotides: TGTGCCAGCAGTTTCTCCGCATTATACCATGAGCAGTTCTTC.

This sequence joins TRBV5-6 and TRBJ2-7, with a possible D match to TRBD1 (6 bases). The V gene's germline CDR1 is SGHDT and CDR2 YYEEEE. The CDR3 length is 12 residues. The V end was cut by 4 bases, the J end by 13 bases, with 18 bases between. CDR3 sequence reads: CASSLRTASEYF. The CDR3 DNA reads as TGTGCCAGCAGCCTCAGGACAGCATCGGAATACTTC.

This clonotype was seen repeatedly, ten times or more. This chain uses TRBV6-2 or TRBV6-3 with TRBJ2-7, with 7 bases lining up with TRBD1. CDR1 is MNHEY, CDR2 SVGEGT, per germline. J was trimmed by 2 bases and V by 7 bases; bases with no gene match: 11. CDR3 length: 15 amino acids. Written as DNA, the CDR3 is TGTGCCAGCAACCCCGAGGGGCAGGGGGCCTACGAGCAGTACTTC. Translating gives CASNPEGQGAYEQYF.

This clonotype was recorded at least ten times. The V call is TRBV29-1, the J call TRBJ1-1, with D perhaps TRBD1 (6 bases). V lost 5 bases and J 3 bases, leaving 13 bases between the germline ends. Germline V gene data show CDR1 as SQVTM and CDR2 as ANQGSEA. The CDR3 sequence is 13 residues long. CDR3 loop: CSVFSGADTEAFF. The CDR3 DNA sequence: TGCAGCGTTTTCTCAGGGGCGGACACTGAAGCTTTCTTT.

This clonotype was found many times. The rearrangement links TRBV20-1 to TRBJ1-2, with D tentatively TRBD1 (5 bases). Germline CDR1 is DFQATT and CDR2 is SNEGSKA (reference sequence). V was pared by 6 bases and J by 7 bases, with 21 bases between. This CDR3 is built from 14 residues. The chain's CDR3 is CSAETGRGYAGYTF. As DNA, the CDR3 is TGCAGTGCAGAAACGGGACGGGGGTACGCTGGCTACACCTTC.

This clonotype was observed at least ten times. CDR3 residues: CSAPDRRSYEQYF. The CDR3 nucleotides read TGCAGTGCGCCGGACAGGCGATCCTACGAGCAGTACTTC. J is TRBJ2-7 and V is TRBV20-1; 7 bases agree with TRBD1. CDR3 length: 13 amino acids. V lost 6 bases and J lost 1; bases outside the gene matches: 6. Germline V gene lookup returns CDR1 DFQATT and CDR2 SNEGSKA (reference sequence).

The V gene is TRBV20-1, the J gene TRBJ2-1; 10 bases are shared with TRBD2. Germline V gives CDR1 DFQATT, CDR2 SNEGSKA (reference sequence). Trimming took 2 bases from V and 8 from J; bases not matched to a gene: 12. This CDR3 region has 16 residues. The CDR3 sequence is CSARKSGGETRDEQFF. DNA for the CDR3: TGCAGTGCTAGAAAGAGCGGGGGGGAGACTCGGGATGAGCAGTTCTTC.

The DNA of the CDR3 is TGCAGTGCCCGAGGCGCTAGCGGGGAGTACGAGCAGTACTTC. Its translation: CSARGASGEYEQYF. The chain is built from TRBV20-1 and TRBJ2-7, with 9 bases matching TRBD2. This CDR3 region has 14 residues. The ends lost 6 bases at V and 4 bases at J; junction bases unmatched: 10. Germline V gene sequence: CDR1 DFQATT, CDR2 SNEGSKA (reference sequence).

In the case of this clonotype: This may arise from a read error, as a much more abundant clone is one base away. No conserved phenylalanine or tryptophan ends this CDR3, so it is likely a read error. The rearrangement joins TRBV4-3 to TRBJ2-5; 10 nucleotides align to TRBD2. This CDR3 has 14 residues. Germline assignment: CDR1 LGHNA and CDR2 YSLEER. With V trimmed by 4 bases and J by 3 bases, 2 bases remained unmatched. The CDR3 protein is CASSLGTSEETQYY. The CDR3 DNA is TGCGCCAGCAGCCTAGGGACTAGCGAAGAGACCCAGTACTAC.

In this sample, this clonotype turned up many times. One end of the junction does not line up with germline, which may come from a read error. V gene TRBV7-9 combines with J gene TRBJ2-7, with D possibly TRBD2 on 5 matching bases. This CDR3 spans 14 amino acids. In germline, CDR1 is SEHNR, CDR2 FQNEAQ (reference sequence). CDR3 bases: TGTGCCAGCAGCCTAGCAGGTCGGCCCTACGAGCAGTACTTC. It encodes CASSLAGRPYEQYF.

This clonotype was counted many times. The genes are TRBV20-1 and TRBJ2-1; TRBD2 matches 11 bases. Germline CDR1 reads DFQATT; CDR2 reads SNEGSKA (reference sequence). This CDR3 has 14 amino acids. Trimming at V came to 4 bases and at J to 4 bases, leaving 3 bases not matched to a gene. The CDR3 bases are TGCAGTGCTACACTAGCGGGGGCGTACAATGAGCAGTTCTTC. Protein product: CSATLAGAYNEQFF.

This clonotype was seen at least ten times. The genes are TRBV15 and TRBJ2-3; TRBD1 matches 10 bases. Germline V CDR1 and CDR2: LNHNV, YYDKDF (reference sequence). J was trimmed by 4 bases and V by 0 bases; bases with no gene match: 4. This CDR3 is built from 16 residues. CDR3 nucleotides: TGTGCCACCAGCAGAGATAGACAGGGGGCGGCAGATACGCAGTATTTT. As protein: CATSRDRQGAADTQYF.

This clonotype was picked up many times. This chain links TRBV28 with TRBJ2-7; tentatively, D is TRBD1 or TRBD2 (5 bases each). Germline V gene sequence: CDR1 MDHEN, CDR2 SYDVKM. The V end was cut by 5 bases, the J end by 6 bases, with 17 bases between. This CDR3 has 14 amino acids. CDR3 coding DNA: TGTGCCAGCAGTAACACCGGGGCCGATGGCGAGCAGTACTTC. Protein product: CASSNTGADGEQYF.